The subject of this entry is one T cell receptor (beta chain). Through a sample-barcoded 5' primer and a J-beta primer mix, a second PCR was run for roughly 7 to 11 cycles. One entry per CDR3 protein, called by TCRdb with MiXCR from the 5' RACE reads. Here the sample spans some 920,000 distinct CDR3 sequences, roughly 51% being singletons. Each sample gave at least 6 million isolated PBMCs. This specimen comes from a study of blood T cells in healthy people across ages. The CDR3 runs 17 residues. The germline V gene encodes CDR1 LGHNA and CDR2 YSLEER. Trimming cost V 3 bases and J 5 bases, with 21 bases left between them.

This TCR was recovered from a woman aged 60 to 75 in good health. The chain carries TRBV4-3 and TRBJ2-3; D may be TRBD1 (7 bases). Input material: blood. This CDR3 is CASSQEGGGGLGDTQYF. The CDR3 DNA sequence: TGCGCCAGCAGCCAGGAGGGCGGAGGGGGCTTAGGAGATACGCAGTATTTT.